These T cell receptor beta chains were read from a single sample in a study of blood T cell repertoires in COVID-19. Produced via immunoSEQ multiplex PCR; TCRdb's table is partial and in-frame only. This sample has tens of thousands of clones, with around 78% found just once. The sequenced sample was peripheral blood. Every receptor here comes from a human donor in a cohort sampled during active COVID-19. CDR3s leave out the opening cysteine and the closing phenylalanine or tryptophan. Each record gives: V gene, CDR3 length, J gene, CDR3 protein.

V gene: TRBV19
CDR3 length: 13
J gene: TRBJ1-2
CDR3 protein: ASSTGQGAFNGYT

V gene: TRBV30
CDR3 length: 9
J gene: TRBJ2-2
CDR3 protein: AWNVGGELF

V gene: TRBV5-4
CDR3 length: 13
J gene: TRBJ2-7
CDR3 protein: ASSLGDRGPREQY

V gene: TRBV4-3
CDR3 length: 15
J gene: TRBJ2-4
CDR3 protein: ASSQDLPAGAGNIQY

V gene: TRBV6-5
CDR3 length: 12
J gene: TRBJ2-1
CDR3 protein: ASVRDRGRNEQF

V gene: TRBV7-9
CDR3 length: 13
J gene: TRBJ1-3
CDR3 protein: ASYRAGGAGNTIY

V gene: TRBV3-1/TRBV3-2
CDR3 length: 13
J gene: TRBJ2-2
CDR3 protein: ASSQESLSNGELF

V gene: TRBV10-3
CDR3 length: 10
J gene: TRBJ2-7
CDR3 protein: ASGQDPYEQY

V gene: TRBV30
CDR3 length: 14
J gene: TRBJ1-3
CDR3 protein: AWSRRGVAFGNTIY

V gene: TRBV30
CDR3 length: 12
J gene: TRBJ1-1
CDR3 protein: AWSGDRLNTEAF